This T cell receptor (beta chain) was documented in a study of blood T cell repertoires in COVID-19. As for the study in general: PBMCs, B-cell-depleted T cells, or T cells provided the cDNA or gDNA that made up the material.

In the authors' workflow: Amplification of reference gene primers provided the estimated nucleated cell counts. TCRdb keeps only in-frame clones here, not all; method: immunoSEQ multiplex PCR. From that table come the V and J calls and clone size; the DNA was used to work out D and trimming. The table shows approximately 140,000 clones, with 70% to 90% occurring only once. V was clipped by 3 bases and J by 2 bases, with 11 bases between them. Germline V CDR1 and CDR2: LNHDA, SQIVND (reference sequence). This CDR3 spans 15 amino acids. This chain connects TRBV19 to TRBJ2-1; TRBD2 might be the D (6 bases). The sequencing input was PBMCs or T cells enriched from blood (not recorded which). The receptor was isolated from a woman aged 25 to 45 with acute COVID-19. The CDR3 nucleotides are TGTGCCAGTAGTATCGGGGAGGTGGCCTACAATGAGCAGTTCTTC. Translation: CASSIGEVAYNEQFF.